These 30 T cell receptor beta chains were all obtained from the same sample, sequenced in a study of CXCR3-negative and CXCR3-positive naive CD8 T cells. Study outcomes and limitations: Naive cells that were CXCR3-positive had more hydrophobic TRB CDR3s (compared with CXCR3-negative naive cells).

Their antigens remain unidentified. UMI-labeled 5' RACE TRB cDNA libraries were prepared from the cells. TCRdb reworked the 5' RACE reads into one entry per CDR3 protein, no DNA. This repertoire includes several thousand distinct CDR3 sequences. The sequencing input was naive CXCR3+ CD8+ T cells from blood. Subset given: CD45RO-CCR7+CD27+CD95- naive CD8+ T cells expressing CXCR3 (TNR3+). These receptors came from a human donor in good health. Some clones in this sample may be carry-over from other donors' samples.

V gene TRBV29-1 combines with J gene TRBJ2-7; TCRdb calls TRBD1, which cannot be checked without DNA. The CDR3 consists of 12 residues. The V gene's germline CDR1 is SQVTM and CDR2 ANQGSEA. The CDR3 protein is CSVEGQTYEQYF.

The V gene is TRBV7-2, the J gene TRBJ2-5; TCRdb calls TRBD1, which cannot be checked without DNA. The CDR3 is 14 amino acids. Germline V lookup: CDR1 SGHTA, CDR2 FQGNSA. CDR3 region: CASSLGTGYETQYF. The full variable domain, its missing parts supplied by reference TRBV7-2 and TRBJ2-5, is GAGVSQSPSNKVTEKGKDVELRCDPISGHTALYWYRQSLGQGLEFLIYFQGNSAPDKSGLPSDRFSAERTGGSVSTLTIQRTQQEDSAVYLCASSLGTGYETQYFGPGTRLLVL.

The J gene is TRBJ2-3, the V gene TRBV29-1; the D call from TCRdb, TRBD2, cannot be confirmed without DNA. Germline CDR1 SQVTM, CDR2 ANQGSEA. CDR3 length: 14 residues. CDR3: CSGGSGASTDTQYF.

In terms of frequency, this clonotype is medium-sized. This chain joins TRBV18 and TRBJ2-7; TCRdb designates TRBD2, a call that cannot be tested without DNA. Looked up from germline, CDR1 is KGHSH and CDR2 is LQKENI. CDR3 length: 15 residues. CDR3 loop: CASSPASERAYEQYF.

This clonotype is classed as medium-sized by frequency. The gene calls are TRBV29-1 and TRBJ2-5. The CDR3 loop spans 14 amino acids. Germline V lookup: CDR1 SQVTM, CDR2 ANQGSEA. CDR3 loop: CSVERLGLGETQYF.

The chain uses TRBV4-3 and TRBJ2-3; the D gene TCRdb calls, TRBD2, cannot be checked with no DNA. The germline V gene has CDR1 LGHNA and CDR2 YSLEER. The length of the CDR3 is 16 residues. CDR3 sequence reads: CASSQDVGLRTDTQYF.

This clonotype is classed as large (0.1 to 1%) by frequency. This sequence joins TRBV27 and TRBJ1-1. Germline V gives CDR1 MNHEY, CDR2 SMNVEV (reference sequence). The CDR3 is 13 residues long. The CDR3 loop is CASSLGGNTEAFF.

This clonotype is medium-sized by frequency. This chain links TRBV7-3 with TRBJ2-2; TCRdb gives TRBD1 as the D gene, but with no DNA this cannot be confirmed. Germline assignment: CDR1 SGHTA and CDR2 FQGTGA. The CDR3 covers 15 residues. The chain's CDR3 is CASSTPEGDTGELFF.

The chain joins TRBV3-1 to TRBJ1-2. Germline V gene sequence: CDR1 LGHDT, CDR2 YNNKEL (reference sequence). The CDR3 sequence is 14 residues long. The CDR3 spells CASSSTYGGYGYTF.

This clonotype is identified as medium-sized from frequency. The chain combines TRBV20-1 with TRBJ1-2; TCRdb reports TRBD1, a call that lacks DNA to check it against. Looked up from germline, CDR1 is DFQATT and CDR2 is SNEGSKA (reference sequence). The CDR3 covers 14 residues. The CDR3 here is CSARFQGEGYGYTF.

The gene calls are TRBV5-1 and TRBJ2-2. Germline assignment: CDR1 SGHRS and CDR2 YFSETQ. This CDR3 comprises 13 residues. The CDR3 reads CASRHENTGELFF.

The chain is built from TRBV6-5 and TRBJ2-3; TCRdb proposes TRBD1, but this gene call is untestable without DNA. Germline loops: CDR1 MNHEY, CDR2 SVGAGI. This CDR3 contains 15 residues. Here the CDR3 reads CASSTTGADTDTQYF.

V is TRBV29-1 and J is TRBJ2-1; TCRdb indicates TRBD1, and absent DNA this call remains unverified. The length of the CDR3 is 12 residues. Per the germline V gene, CDR1 is SQVTM and CDR2 is ANQGSEA. The CDR3 sequence: CSAGTNYNEQFF.

Frequency places this clonotype as medium-sized. The chain carries TRBV19 and TRBJ1-1; TCRdb's assignment of TRBD1 cannot be checked, as there is no DNA. The CDR3 consists of 13 residues. Germline V CDR1 and CDR2: LNHDA, SQIVND (reference sequence). This CDR3 reads CASSNRADTEAFF.

This clonotype registers medium-sized by frequency. The gene calls are TRBV12-3 or TRBV12-4 and TRBJ2-7; there is no DNA to check the TCRdb D call of TRBD1. The CDR3 consists of 13 residues. The CDR3 sequence: CASSLTDSYEQYF.

This chain connects TRBV2 to TRBJ2-1; without DNA, the TCRdb call of TRBD2 cannot be checked. Germline lookup yields CDR1 SNHLY and CDR2 FYNNEI. The CDR3 is 15 amino acids. The CDR3 is CASSGLAAGGNEQFF.

This clonotype counts as medium-sized (0.01 to 0.1%) by frequency. V is TRBV6-1 and J is TRBJ2-5; TCRdb lists TRBD1, though no DNA is available to test this call. Germline V gene data show CDR1 as MNHNS and CDR2 as SASEGT. CDR3 size: 16 residues. CDR3 region: CASIEPSDWGVETQYF.

This clonotype is deemed medium-sized (0.01 to 0.1%) by its frequency. The chain recombines TRBV29-1 with TRBJ2-1. The CDR3 is made up of 15 amino acids. Germline values: CDR1 SQVTM, CDR2 ANQGSEA. This CDR3 reads CSVEVIWGFDNEQFF.

Measured by frequency, this clonotype is medium-sized (0.01 to 0.1%). This chain uses TRBV29-1 with TRBJ2-7; TCRdb's assignment of TRBD2 cannot be checked, as there is no DNA. The CDR3 has 13 amino acids. Germline V gives CDR1 SQVTM, CDR2 ANQGSEA. The CDR3 sequence is CSVELAGAYEQYF.

This chain connects TRBV7-9 to TRBJ2-3; lacking DNA, the TRBD2 call made by TCRdb goes unchecked. Germline lookup yields CDR1 SEHNR and CDR2 FQNEAQ (reference sequence). The CDR3 is made up of 16 amino acids. CDR3 residues: CASSSGLAGDTDTQYF.

This clonotype ranks as large in terms of frequency. The rearrangement joins TRBV5-5 to TRBJ2-7. CDR1 is SGHKS, CDR2 YYEKEE, per germline (reference sequence). The CDR3 covers 13 residues. The CDR3 reads CASSLGRVGEQYF.

CDR3 sequence: CASSLATGTGGKLVDYEQYF. V and J are TRBV7-2 and TRBJ2-7; the TCRdb D gene call, TRBD1, has no DNA to confirm it. The CDR3 totals 20 residues. CDR1 is SGHTA, CDR2 FQGNSA, per germline.

This chain connects TRBV27 to TRBJ2-7; checking the TCRdb D call of TRBD1 is not possible without DNA. CDR1 is MNHEY and CDR2 is SMNVEV in the germline V gene (reference sequence). The length of the CDR3 is 13 residues. The CDR3 loop is CATAPGRSYEQYF.

The rearrangement links TRBV6-2 or TRBV6-3 to TRBJ2-7. Per the germline V gene, CDR1 is MNHEY and CDR2 is SVGEGT. The CDR3 totals 15 residues. This chain's CDR3 is CASSDRAGGSYEQYF.

The chain carries TRBV5-1 and TRBJ2-7; TCRdb picks TRBD1, but there is no DNA to check that call. Germline values: CDR1 SGHRS, CDR2 YFSETQ. This CDR3 region has 15 residues. This chain's CDR3 is CASSPRDRGDYEQYF.

This clonotype is deemed medium-sized by its frequency. The V gene is TRBV29-1, the J gene TRBJ2-7; TCRdb gives TRBD1 as the D gene, but with no DNA this cannot be confirmed. Germline assignment: CDR1 SQVTM and CDR2 ANQGSEA. This CDR3 has 14 amino acids. The CDR3 sequence is CSVGSRDTSYEQYF.

The rearrangement links TRBV4-1 to TRBJ2-3. This CDR3 spans 12 amino acids. Germline assignment: CDR1 MGHRA and CDR2 YSYEKL. This chain's CDR3 is CASSQATDTQYF.

This clonotype registers medium-sized by frequency. V usage is TRBV20-1 and J usage is TRBJ1-2; the TCRdb call, TRBD1, lacks DNA for checking. CDR1 and CDR2 (germline): DFQATT, SNEGSKA (reference sequence). This CDR3 is built from 12 residues. The CDR3 spells CSAGDSRGGYTF.

The chain couples TRBV5-1 to TRBJ1-1; TCRdb lists TRBD1, though no DNA is available to test this call. CDR1 is SGHRS and CDR2 is YFSETQ in the germline V gene. The CDR3 covers 13 residues. CDR3 amino acids: CASSLTGVTEAFF.

V usage is TRBV7-7 and J usage is TRBJ2-5. Germline V gives CDR1 SSHAT, CDR2 FNYEAQ (reference sequence). This CDR3 has 13 amino acids. The CDR3 loop is CASSSVHQETQYF.